Below, 4 T cell receptor beta chains from the same sample are listed, as sequenced in a study of T cell responses to AZD1222 COVID-19 vaccine. Assay used: immunoSEQ multiplex PCR; TCRdb lists only in-frame clones, some missing. The sample has about 160,000 clones, 94% seen once. This specimen consisted of peripheral blood, obtained on day 0 of AZD1222 vaccination. The receptors come from an adult in good health.

CDR3 bases: TGCAGCGCAATGACAGCCTTAAATTCACCCCTCCACTTT. It encodes CSAMTALNSPLHF. V is TRBV29-1 and J is TRBJ1-6, with a tentative D call TRBD1 (5 bases). The germline V gene has CDR1 SQVTM and CDR2 ANQGSEA. The V end lost 7 bases, the J end lost 7 bases, and 14 bases lay between the germline ends. The CDR3 has 13 amino acids.

The genes are TRBV10-2 and TRBJ1-2; tentative D call: TRBD1 (6 bases). Germline values: CDR1 WSHSY, CDR2 SAAADI. The CDR3 sequence is 13 residues long. CDR3 nucleotides: TGCGCTATTAGGCCGGAGGGGGGCTATGGCTACACCTTC. It is translated as CAIRPEGGYGYTF.

The chain recombines TRBV19 with TRBJ2-2; D is undetermined. Germline CDR1 LNHDA, CDR2 SQIVND (reference sequence). The CDR3 sequence is 15 residues long. V was clipped by 3 bases and J by 5 bases, with 13 bases between them. This chain's CDR3 is CASSIFPSITGELFF. The CDR3 bases are TGTGCCAGTAGTATTTTTCCTAGTATTACCGGGGAGCTGTTTTTT.

The gene calls are TRBV9 and TRBJ2-1; maybe TRBD2 (5 bases). V was cut by 4 bases and J by 9 bases, with 20 bases left in between. Germline lookup yields CDR1 SGDLS and CDR2 YYNGEE. The CDR3 length is 15 residues. The CDR3 bases are TGTGCCAGCAGCCATCTAGGAAGCGAGGGCGTTGAGCAGTTCTTC. It yields the protein CASSHLGSEGVEQFF.